This T cell receptor beta chain stems from a study of technical replicates of blood from several donors (dated 2017 in TCRdb). CDR1 and CDR2 are read off the germline V gene as MDHEN and SYDVKM. V is cut back by 6 bases and J by 4 bases, with 13 bases in the junction unmatched. Including cysteine and phenylalanine, the CDR3 has 18 amino acids. Only the CDR3 DNA is retained, 54 bases long and in frame from the first base. The receptor library was made with the immunoSEQ multiplex PCR assay. The table comes from immuneACCESS by way of TCRdb, which keeps in-frame sequences with V and J called. Part of the clones is missing from these tables; in studies checked, under half for an unresolved V gene and the rest for unknown reasons. The sample contains about 70,000 clones, roughly 92% of them found a single time. The ten largest clones take up 0.41% of the sample. On this clone: The target of this receptor is not known. One base away there is no much larger clone; base qualities are not given.

The V gene is TRBV28 and the J gene is TRBJ2-3; 13 middle bases align to TRBD2. The TCR originated in a human donor in good health. The sequenced sample was T cells isolated from PBMCs. CDR3 region: CASSPLLGLAGISDTQYF. At the DNA level, the sequence is TGTGCCAGCAGCCCACTTCTGGGACTAGCGGGAATCTCAGATACGCAGTATTTT.